These 18 T cell receptor beta chains originate from one sample sequenced in a study of molecular identifiers for immune sequencing clone quantification. MiXCR, run by TCRdb on the PCR reads, gives a single entry per CDR3 protein. The table lists about 640,000 distinct CDR3 sequences, about 20% of them singletons. Sample: naive CD8+ T cells from blood, with Jurkat cell RNA spiked in. The subset: FACS-sorted CD8+CD4-CCR7+CD45RA+ naive T cells. These receptors all stem from a human donor in good health. Some libraries in this study had Jurkat cell RNA spiked in.

This clonotype was seen many times. V usage is TRBV20-1 and J usage is TRBJ2-7; D gene unclear. Deletions cut 4 bases from V and 2 bases from J, with 12 bases between. The germline CDR1 and CDR2 sequences are DFQATT and SNEGSKA (reference sequence). The CDR3 has 13 amino acids. CDR3 sequence: CSAIPSATYEQYF. The DNA for the CDR3 is TGCAGTGCTATCCCCTCTGCGACCTACGAGCAGTACTTC.

As regards this clonotype: This sequence may be a read error, since a much larger clone differs from it by one base. The CDR3 sequence: CASTGAGGFYEQYF. DNA of the CDR3: TGTGCCAGCACAGGGGCAGGGGGATTCTACGAGCAGTACTTC. The V gene is TRBV25-1, the J gene TRBJ2-7, with 7 bases aligning to TRBD1. The V segment lost 7 bases and the J segment 3 bases; nucleotides outside the gene matches: 9. CDR3 size: 14 residues. CDR1 MGHDK and CDR2 SYGVNS come from the germline V gene.

This clonotype was detected ten times or more. The genes are TRBV20-1 and TRBJ2-7, with 7 nucleotides matching TRBD2. This CDR3 is built from 14 residues. In germline, CDR1 is DFQATT, CDR2 SNEGSKA (reference sequence). V lost 0 bases and J lost 3; bases outside the gene matches: 5. CDR3 residues: CSARDWASGYEQYF. The CDR3 DNA sequence: TGCAGTGCTAGAGATTGGGCTAGCGGCTACGAGCAGTACTTC.

This clonotype was seen a handful of times. The chain employs TRBV20-1 and TRBJ2-7; D is uncertain. V was shortened by 0 bases and J by 3 bases, with 18 bases between the two germline ends. The CDR3 totals 16 residues. Germline assignment: CDR1 DFQATT and CDR2 SNEGSKA (reference sequence). The CDR3 sequence: CSARDPMGLDDYEQYF. CDR3 DNA: TGCAGTGCTAGAGATCCAATGGGCTTGGACGACTACGAGCAGTACTTC.

Concerning this clonotype itself: A much larger clone sits a single nucleotide away, making a read error possible. Without the conserved terminal phenylalanine or tryptophan, this CDR3 likely stems from a read error. This chain connects TRBV12-3 or TRBV12-4 to TRBJ2-4; 7 positions match TRBD1. J was trimmed by 0 bases and V by 0 bases; bases with no gene match: 5. The CDR3 is 17 residues long. The CDR3 DNA is TGTGCCAGCAGTTTAGCCAGGGGGACAACAGCCAAAAACATTCAGTACCTC. Its protein is CASSLARGTTAKNIQYL.

Points on this clonotype: A junction boundary mismatches the germline segment, possibly from a read error. V is TRBV7-9 and J is TRBJ1-3, with D possibly TRBD1 on 5 matching bases. CDR3 length: 18 amino acids. Germline loops: CDR1 SEHNR, CDR2 FQNEAQ (reference sequence). CDR3 region: CASTLPREEKSSGNTIYF. The CDR3 bases are TGTGCCAGCACCTTACCCAGGGAGGAGAAGAGCTCTGGAAACACCATATATTTT. Full variable domain (remainder filled in from reference TRBV7-9 and TRBJ1-3): DTGVSQNPRHKITKRGQNVTFRCDPISEHNRLYWYRQTLGQGPEFLTYFQNEAQLEKSRLLSDRFSAERPKGSFSTLEIQRTEQGDSAMYLCASTLPREEKSSGNTIYFGEGSWLTVV.

This clonotype was detected once. A single base separates this from a much larger clone, so it may be a read error. The chain recombines TRBV13 with TRBJ2-3; D may match TRBD1 or TRBD2 (5 bases each). CDR1 is PRHDT, CDR2 FYEKMQ, per germline (reference sequence). The CDR3 spans 12 residues. V was pared by 5 bases and J by 10 bases, with 13 bases between. Written as DNA, the CDR3 is TGTGCCAGCAGCGCGAGGGGCCGGGCGCAGTATTTT. Its protein is CASSARGRAQYF.

This clonotype turned up a few times. The CDR3 reads CASSLRSGAGYGYTF. For the CDR3, the DNA is TGTGCCAGCAGTTTACGGTCAGGGGCAGGCTATGGCTACACCTTC. The rearrangement links TRBV28 to TRBJ1-2, with D perhaps matching TRBD1 (6 bases). Trimming stripped 2 bases from V and 4 bases from J, with 14 bases between. Germline CDR1 and CDR2: MDHEN and SYDVKM. This CDR3 has 15 amino acids.

This clonotype was seen ten or more times. The chain recombines TRBV12-3 or TRBV12-4 with TRBJ2-2; D is undetermined. V was shortened by 4 bases and J by 3 bases, with 9 bases between the two germline ends. This CDR3 is built from 14 residues. CDR3 coding DNA: TGTGCCAGCAGTTCCTACATCGACACCGGGGAGCTGTTTTTT. Translated: CASSSYIDTGELFF.

This clonotype was seen ten or more times. CDR3 loop: CSATRPNTGELFF. CDR3 DNA sequence: TGCAGTGCTACCCGACCGAACACCGGGGAGCTGTTTTTT. The chain uses TRBV20-1 and TRBJ2-2; unclear D gene. V lost 4 bases and J lost 0, with 6 bases in between. This CDR3 has 13 residues. Germline V lookup: CDR1 DFQATT, CDR2 SNEGSKA (reference sequence).

This clonotype has more than one count but fewer than ten. V usage is TRBV12-5 and J usage is TRBJ2-3; TRBD2 is a possible D gene (6 bases). V dropped 3 bases and J dropped 1 base, with 17 bases sitting between them. The CDR3 contains 17 residues. CDR1 and CDR2 from the germline V gene are LGHNT and FRNRAP. DNA of the CDR3: TGTGCTAGTGGTTTTTGGAATGGGGGGATGGGCACAGATACGCAGTATTTT. Protein: CASGFWNGGMGTDTQYF.

Details on this clonotype: The final CDR3 position lacks the conserved phenylalanine or tryptophan, pointing to a likely read error. The chain uses TRBV7-3 and TRBJ2-1; 12 nucleotides align to TRBD2. Germline V gives CDR1 SGHTA, CDR2 FQGTGA. There are 15 residues in the CDR3. The V and J ends lost 5 bases and 5 bases, in that order; junction bases with no gene match: 4. The chain's CDR3 is CASSHLAGGHNEQFL. Written as DNA, the CDR3 is TGTGCCAGCAGCCACCTAGCGGGAGGGCACAATGAGCAGTTCCTC.

In this sample, this clonotype turned up many times. The chain joins TRBV27 to TRBJ2-3; D gene uncertain. The CDR3 contains 14 residues. The V gene lost 3 bases and the J gene lost 3 bases, with 10 bases spanning the gap. Germline V CDR1 and CDR2: MNHEY, SMNVEV (reference sequence). CDR3 protein: CASSFLDRTDTQYF. The CDR3 DNA sequence: TGTGCCAGCAGTTTTCTAGACCGAACAGATACGCAGTATTTT.

This clonotype showed up many times. The chain recombines TRBV20-1 with TRBJ2-7; D is uncertain. Between the trimmed V and J ends, which lost 0 bases and 0 bases, there was a span of 12 bases. CDR1 and CDR2 from the germline V gene are DFQATT and SNEGSKA (reference sequence). The CDR3 has 15 amino acids. The CDR3 bases are TGCAGTGCTAGAGATCCCGAAAAAAGCTCCTACGAGCAGTACTTC. Translation: CSARDPEKSSYEQYF.

The V call is TRBV7-6, the J call TRBJ2-2; maybe TRBD2 (5 bases). Per germline, CDR1 SGHVS and CDR2 FNYEAQ. Trimming pared 3 bases from V and 0 bases from J, leaving 8 bases between. This CDR3 is 15 amino acids long. The CDR3 loop is CASSLDFSNTGELFF. The CDR3 DNA is TGTGCCAGCAGCTTGGACTTTTCGAACACCGGGGAGCTGTTTTTT.

In this sample, this clonotype turned up many times. The chain is built from TRBV29-1 and TRBJ2-7; D is ambiguous. The V gene's germline CDR1 is SQVTM and CDR2 ANQGSEA. The V end lost 0 bases, the J end lost 2 bases, and 17 bases lay between the germline ends. The CDR3 is 16 amino acids. CDR3 loop: CSVEELGIGMTYEQYF. CDR3 coding DNA: TGCAGCGTTGAAGAGCTAGGGATTGGAATGACCTACGAGCAGTACTTC.

A single count supports this clonotype. The germline gene is not matched at one end of the junction; a read error may be the cause. The chain carries TRBV6-2 or TRBV6-3 and TRBJ1-2; D remains ambiguous. The CDR3 runs to 14 residues. The germline V gene encodes CDR1 MNHEY and CDR2 SVGEGT. The CDR3 loop is CASSYSVDYYGHTF. DNA for the CDR3: TGTGCCAGCAGTTACAGTGTAGACTACTATGGCCACACCTTC.

Of note for this clonotype: The junction departs from the called germline gene at one end, perhaps through a read error. The gene calls are TRBV5-6 and TRBJ2-7; 8 bases map to TRBD2. Germline CDR1 reads SGHDT; CDR2 reads YYEEEE. CDR3 size: 17 residues. DNA of the CDR3: TGTGCCAGCAGCCTCCCTAGACGAGCGGGAGTCAGGTACGAGCGGTACTTC. This sequence encodes CASSLPRRAGVRYERYF. Based on the CDR3 plus reference TRBV5-6 and TRBJ2-7, the full variable domain is DAGVTQSPTHLIKTRGQQVTLRCSPKSGHDTVSWYQQALGQGPQFIFQYYEEEERQRGNFPDRFSGHQFPNYSSELNVNALLLGDSALYLCASSLPRRAGVRYERYFGPGTRLTVT.